A single sample gave rise to the 27 T cell receptor beta chains below, sequenced in a study of blood T cell repertoires in COVID-19. Some clones are missing from TCRdb's copy, which holds only in-frame ones; the method was immunoSEQ multiplex PCR. The profile shows 120,000 to 150,000 clones, roughly 86% of them singletons. The sample consisted of peripheral blood. All receptors come from a human donor in a cohort sampled during active COVID-19.

The chain couples TRBV11-3 to TRBJ1-1, with a possible D match to TRBD1 (6 bases). CDR1 SGHNT and CDR2 YENEEA come from the germline V gene. V lost 3 bases to trimming and J lost 3 bases, with 11 bases between them. CDR3 length: 14 residues. In DNA form, the CDR3 reads TGTGCCAGCAGCTTCCGGTCAGGGGACACTGAAGCTTTCTTT. Translated: CASSFRSGDTEAFF.

This chain connects TRBV7-9 to TRBJ2-2; 8 bases agree with TRBD2. The length of the CDR3 is 15 residues. Germline lookup yields CDR1 SEHNR and CDR2 FQNEAQ (reference sequence). After removal of 5 bases from V and 5 bases from J, the junction contained 7 bases not matched to a gene. CDR3: CASSGGAGVTGELFF. Written as DNA, the CDR3 is TGTGCCAGCAGCGGCGGAGCGGGGGTAACCGGGGAGCTGTTTTTT.

This clone was seen a single time. The junction and the germline gene differ at one end; a read error may be behind it. The CDR3 region is CASSKDRGLGHTF. The CDR3 DNA is TGTGCCAGCAGTAAGGACAGGGGGCTTGGCCACACCTTC. The rearrangement joins TRBV6-5 to TRBJ1-2; TRBD1 matches at 11 bases. The CDR3 is made up of 13 amino acids. CDR1 and CDR2 from the germline V gene are MNHEY and SVGAGI.

Comment on this clone: A read error may be the cause here, since a much bigger clone is one base away. This chain connects TRBV12-3 or TRBV12-4 to TRBJ2-1, with TRBD1 as a possible D gene (6 bases). The CDR3 is 12 amino acids. V shed 6 bases and J shed 4 bases, with 7 bases lying between them. Here the CDR3 DNA reads TGTGCCAGCAGGACAGGTTACAATGAGCAGTTCTTC. Translated: CASRTGYNEQFF.

The gene calls are TRBV28 and TRBJ1-5; D perhaps matches TRBD1 (5 bases). CDR1 and CDR2 from the germline V gene are MDHEN and SYDVKM. Trimming took 7 bases from V and 6 from J, leaving 16 bases between them. The CDR3 totals 14 residues. CDR3 region: CASITGGQVQPQHF. The CDR3 nucleotides read TGTGCCAGCATCACGGGGGGTCAGGTTCAGCCCCAGCATTTT.

The chain's CDR3 is CASSMSGRSPNEQFF. As DNA, the CDR3 is TGTGCCAGCAGTATGAGCGGGAGGTCCCCTAATGAGCAGTTCTTC. The chain has TRBV6-5 and TRBJ2-1; 9 nucleotides agree with TRBD2. The CDR3 runs to 15 residues. The germline gives CDR1 MNHEY, CDR2 SVGAGI. V was pared by 5 bases and J by 7 bases, with 9 bases of the junction left unmatched.

In nucleotides, the CDR3 is TGCGCCAGCAGCTGGGAGGGGGGATCCTACGAGCAGTACTTC. Its protein is CASSWEGGSYEQYF. J is TRBJ2-7 and V is TRBV5-1; tentative D call: TRBD2 (7 bases). The CDR3 is made up of 14 amino acids. The V and J ends lost 3 bases and 1 base respectively, with 11 bases between them. Germline CDR1 SGHRS, CDR2 YFSETQ. Complete variable domain (other parts from reference TRBV5-1 and TRBJ2-7): KAGVTQTPRYLIKTRGQQVTLSCSPISGHRSVSWYQQTPGQGLQFLFEYFSETQRNKGNFPGRFSGRQFSNSRSEMNVSTLELGDSALYLCASSWEGGSYEQYFGPGTRLTVT.

The rearrangement uses TRBV28 and TRBJ1-5; D possibly corresponds to TRBD1 (6 bases). The CDR3 runs to 14 residues. Germline assignment: CDR1 MDHEN and CDR2 SYDVKM. V was cut by 5 bases and J by 3 bases, with 11 bases left in between. CDR3 bases: TGTGCCAGCAGTCCTCGGACAGTCAATCAGCCCCAGCATTTT. Amino acids: CASSPRTVNQPQHF.

This clone occurred a few times. This chain links TRBV5-1 with TRBJ2-1, with D tentatively TRBD1 (6 bases). Trimming pared 6 bases from V and 5 bases from J, leaving 18 bases between. Germline V lookup: CDR1 SGHRS, CDR2 YFSETQ. The CDR3 is 15 residues long. Written as DNA, the CDR3 is TGCGCCAGCAACCCATCGGGACAAAGCCACAATGAGCAGTTCTTC. As protein: CASNPSGQSHNEQFF.

The J gene is TRBJ1-5, the V gene TRBV6-6; D is possibly TRBD1 (6 bases). Germline loops: CDR1 MNHNY, CDR2 SVGAGI (reference sequence). With 7 bases removed from V and 4 bases from J, the gap between germline ends came to 17 bases. CDR3 length: 15 amino acids. The CDR3 DNA reads TGTGCCAGCATTCAAACCGAAACAGGGAATCAGCCCCAGCATTTT. Translation: CASIQTETGNQPQHF.

The V call is TRBV7-2, the J call TRBJ2-3; D is possibly TRBD2 (6 bases). The CDR3 is 16 amino acids. The ends were cut back, 2 bases at V and 0 bases at J, with 12 bases in the middle. In germline, CDR1 is SGHTA, CDR2 FQGNSA. This CDR3 reads CASSLYYGSSTDTQYF. The CDR3 DNA is TGTGCCAGCAGCTTATATTACGGGAGTAGCACAGATACGCAGTATTTT.

The chain recombines TRBV5-4 with TRBJ1-2, with 10 bases identical to TRBD1. The CDR3 totals 14 residues. Germline assignment: CDR1 SGHNT and CDR2 YYREEE (reference sequence). V gave up 2 bases and J gave up 6 bases; unmatched junction bases: 4. For the CDR3, the DNA is TGTGCCAGCAGCTTAGGACAGGGGGATAATGGCTACACCTTC. This gives the protein CASSLGQGDNGYTF. Using reference TRBV5-4 and TRBJ1-2 for the parts outside the CDR3, the full variable domain is ETGVTQSPTHLIKTRGQQVTLRCSSQSGHNTVSWYQQALGQGPQFIFQYYREEENGRGNFPPRFSGLQFPNYSSELNVNALELDDSALYLCASSLGQGDNGYTFGSGTRLTVV.

V usage is TRBV18 and J usage is TRBJ2-7, with D possibly matching TRBD1 (6 bases). The length of the CDR3 is 16 residues. The V end was cut by 3 bases, the J end by 7 bases, with 22 bases between. Germline V lookup: CDR1 KGHSH, CDR2 LQKENI. CDR3 residues: CASSPLGQLTSVEQYF. Written as DNA, the CDR3 is TGTGCCAGCTCACCCCTCGGACAGCTTACCTCCGTGGAGCAGTACTTC.

This clone has only one observation. The chain links TRBV7-2 to TRBJ1-1; TRBD1 might be the D (6 bases). CDR1 is SGHTA and CDR2 is FQGNSA in the germline V gene. Trimming shortened V by 3 bases and J by 0 bases, and 17 bases separated the two germline ends. There are 17 residues in the CDR3. CDR3: CASSLGPGASMNTEAFF. CDR3 DNA sequence: TGTGCCAGCAGCTTGGGTCCAGGGGCCTCGATGAACACTGAAGCTTTCTTT.

The CDR3 is CASSLGGEQYF. In DNA, the CDR3 is TGTGCCAGCAGTCTCGGGGGCGAGCAGTACTTC. The chain couples TRBV27 to TRBJ2-7; maybe TRBD2 (6 bases). This CDR3 spans 11 amino acids. Germline V gene data show CDR1 as MNHEY and CDR2 as SMNVEV (reference sequence). Trimming cost V 5 bases and J 6 bases, with 8 bases left between them.

This rearrangement joins TRBV9 to TRBJ1-6; D remains ambiguous. V shed 0 bases and J shed 7 bases, with 8 bases lying between them. This CDR3 is built from 14 residues. Per germline, CDR1 SGDLS and CDR2 YYNGEE. The CDR3 region has the DNA TGTGCCAGCAGCGTAGATGTACAGAATTCACCCCTCCACTTT. It specifies CASSVDVQNSPLHF.

This clone was detected only once. The V gene is TRBV6-5, the J gene TRBJ2-7, with D possibly matching TRBD2 (5 bases). CDR3 length: 15 amino acids. Germline V gene lookup returns CDR1 MNHEY and CDR2 SVGAGI. Deletions cut 0 bases from V and 2 bases from J, with 11 bases between. In DNA form, the CDR3 reads TGTGCCAGCAGTTACTCTAGGACTGGGACCTACGAGCAGTACTTC. This gives the protein CASSYSRTGTYEQYF.

The genes are TRBV7-2 and TRBJ1-3; maybe TRBD1 (5 bases). Germline CDR1 is SGHTA and CDR2 is FQGNSA. The CDR3 covers 14 residues. V shed 5 bases and J shed 2 bases, with 10 bases lying between them. DNA of the CDR3: TGTGCCAGCAGCCCCCGGGGGGCTGGAAACACCATATATTTT. It codes for CASSPRGAGNTIYF.

The chain employs TRBV20-1 and TRBJ2-5; 8 bases align to TRBD1. Germline lookup yields CDR1 DFQATT and CDR2 SNEGSKA (reference sequence). This CDR3 is 13 amino acids long. V lost 3 bases to trimming and J lost 1 base; unmatched junction nucleotides: 1. The CDR3: CSASGTGQETQYF. The CDR3 region has the DNA TGCAGTGCTAGTGGGACAGGCCAAGAGACCCAGTACTTC.

The J gene is TRBJ1-2, the V gene TRBV7-9; a weak D match, TRBD1 (5 bases). CDR3 length: 14 amino acids. Trimming left V 2 bases short and J 4 bases short, with 11 bases between. CDR1 and CDR2 (germline): SEHNR, FQNEAQ (reference sequence). Here the CDR3 DNA reads TGTGCCAGCAGCTTACCAGGGCGCCTCTATGGCTACACCTTC. Translating gives CASSLPGRLYGYTF. Together with reference TRBV7-9 and TRBJ1-2, the CDR3 gives the full variable domain: DTGVSQNPRHKITKRGQNVTFRCDPISEHNRLYWYRQTLGQGPEFLTYFQNEAQLEKSRLLSDRFSAERPKGSFSTLEIQRTEQGDSAMYLCASSLPGRLYGYTFGSGTRLTVV.

The chain has TRBV7-9 and TRBJ2-5; 10 bases agree with TRBD2. The CDR3 runs 18 residues. The ends lost 2 bases at V and 0 bases at J; junction bases unmatched: 9. Germline-derived CDR1 and CDR2 are SEHNR and FQNEAQ (reference sequence). Here the CDR3 reads CASSLSLAGVLYQETQYF. The CDR3 DNA reads as TGTGCCAGCAGCTTATCCCTAGCGGGGGTTTTGTACCAAGAGACCCAGTACTTC.

The gene calls are TRBV4-2 and TRBJ2-3, with D possibly being TRBD2 (5 bases). Trimming cost V 0 bases and J 0 bases, with 13 bases left between them. Per the germline V gene, CDR1 is LGHNA and CDR2 is YNFKEQ. CDR3 length equals 17 residues. The CDR3 DNA is TGTGCCAGCAGCCAAGATCCGAGTCGGGGAAGCACAGATACGCAGTATTTT. Amino acids: CASSQDPSRGSTDTQYF.

The CDR3, as DNA: TGTGCCAGCAGTATCTGGACTAGCGGGAGCAGGGAGACCCAGTACTTC. It encodes CASSIWTSGSRETQYF. The V gene is TRBV28, the J gene TRBJ2-5; the match to TRBD2 covers 13 bases. Germline V gene sequence: CDR1 MDHEN, CDR2 SYDVKM. This CDR3 region has 16 residues. The V segment lost 5 bases and the J segment 5 bases; nucleotides outside the gene matches: 8.

V gene TRBV29-1 combines with J gene TRBJ2-7, with 7 bases lining up with TRBD1. J was trimmed by 3 bases and V by 7 bases; bases with no gene match: 12. The CDR3 runs to 14 residues. Germline CDR1 and CDR2: SQVTM and ANQGSEA. CDR3 in DNA: TGCAGCGCCGGTCCGACAGGGTCGTTCTACGAGCAGTACTTC. Its translation is CSAGPTGSFYEQYF.

This chain joins TRBV5-1 and TRBJ2-3; 14 bases agree with TRBD2. Germline loops: CDR1 SGHRS, CDR2 YFSETQ. V lost 9 bases and J lost 2; bases outside the gene matches: 5. This CDR3 is 15 amino acids long. The chain's CDR3 is CATGTSGGHTDTQYF. CDR3 in DNA: TGCGCCACCGGGACTAGCGGGGGCCACACAGATACGCAGTATTTT.

The CDR3 spells CAISAYSQETQYF. In nucleotides, the CDR3 is TGTGCCATCAGTGCGTACAGCCAAGAGACCCAGTACTTC. The rearrangement links TRBV10-3 to TRBJ2-5; D remains unclear. Germline-derived CDR1 and CDR2 are ENHRY and SYGVKD. This CDR3 is 13 amino acids long. Trimming cost V 4 bases and J 1 base, with 7 bases left between them.

The chain links TRBV27 to TRBJ1-1; 8 positions agree with TRBD1. The CDR3 extends over 15 amino acids. Germline V lookup: CDR1 MNHEY, CDR2 SMNVEV (reference sequence). V shed 1 base and J 1 base; nucleotides not matched to a gene: 2. The CDR3 region is CASSLFGTGNTEAFF. The CDR3 DNA follows: TGTGCCAGCAGTTTATTTGGGACAGGGAACACTGAAGCTTTCTTT.